Shown below are 20 T cell receptor beta chains from a single sample sequenced in a study of T cells after posttransplantation cyclophosphamide. Profiled with immunoSEQ multiplex PCR; TCRdb holds only in-frame clones, not every one. The profile shows around 66,000 clones, around 93% of them singletons. Specimen: PBMCs. These receptors were collected from a woman younger than 45 in good health and a related stem cell transplant donor.

J is TRBJ1-2 and V is TRBV6-1, with 7 bases matching TRBD1. Trimming took 0 bases from V and 7 from J; bases not matched to a gene: 5. The CDR3 extends over 14 amino acids. Germline V lookup: CDR1 MNHNS, CDR2 SASEGT. CDR3: CASSEALEGAGYTF. Written as DNA, the CDR3 is TGTGCCAGCAGTGAAGCGCTTGAGGGGGCTGGCTACACCTTC.

The chain couples TRBV5-6 to TRBJ1-2; 7 bases fit TRBD1. Germline V CDR1 and CDR2: SGHDT, YYEEEE. The length of the CDR3 is 15 residues. The junction had 14 bases not matched to a gene; V was cut back by 4 bases and J by 8 bases. The CDR3 DNA reads TGTGCCAGCAGCGGCGACAGGGCCCCCTTTGAAGGCTACACCTTC. Translated: CASSGDRAPFEGYTF.

The chain uses TRBV6-5 and TRBJ1-2, with D unresolved. The CDR3 loop spans 13 amino acids. The germline gives CDR1 MNHEY, CDR2 SVGAGI. Trimming shortened V by 4 bases and J by 1 base, and 7 bases separated the two germline ends. CDR3 sequence: CASSSLDNYGYTF. CDR3 DNA sequence: TGTGCCAGCAGTTCCCTAGATAACTATGGCTACACCTTC.

The J gene is TRBJ2-1, the V gene TRBV6-1; 7 bases match TRBD2. Germline V CDR1 and CDR2: MNHNS, SASEGT. This CDR3 contains 15 residues. The junction had 8 bases not matched to a gene; V was cut back by 4 bases and J by 5 bases. The CDR3 sequence is CASSVERGGNNEQFF. CDR3 nucleotides: TGTGCCAGCAGTGTTGAGCGGGGAGGGAACAATGAGCAGTTCTTC.

The chain uses TRBV28 and TRBJ1-2; the match to TRBD1 covers 7 bases. Germline V gives CDR1 MDHEN, CDR2 SYDVKM. The length of the CDR3 is 12 residues. Germline trimming cut 4 bases from V and 6 bases from J; bases unmatched to any gene: 2. CDR3 amino acids: CASSSGGHGYTF. The CDR3 DNA follows: TGTGCCAGCAGTTCAGGGGGGCATGGCTACACCTTC.

V gene TRBV6-6 combines with J gene TRBJ2-2, with a weak D call TRBD2 (6 bases). Germline values: CDR1 MNHNY, CDR2 SVGAGI (reference sequence). This CDR3 contains 16 residues. V was shortened by 0 bases and J by 6 bases, with 14 bases between the two germline ends. The CDR3, as DNA: TGTGCCAGCAGTTACTCTCCGGACTATGGGGCCGGGGAGCTGTTTTTT. Translating it yields CASSYSPDYGAGELFF.

This clone showed up just once. Here the CDR3 DNA reads TGTGCCAGCTCTTACAGGGACAATAGCAATCAGCCCCAGCATTTT. The encoded protein is CASSYRDNSNQPQHF. The chain is built from TRBV28 and TRBJ1-5; perhaps TRBD1 as D (6 bases). CDR1 and CDR2 (germline): MDHEN, SYDVKM. V lost 8 bases to trimming and J lost 0 bases, with 14 bases between them. The CDR3 runs to 15 residues.

This rearrangement joins TRBV28 to TRBJ1-5, with a possible D match to TRBD1 (5 bases). V was cut by 5 bases and J by 4 bases, with 12 bases left in between. This CDR3 has 14 amino acids. The V gene's germline CDR1 is MDHEN and CDR2 SYDVKM. The CDR3 nucleotides are TGTGCCAGCAGTCCCCGGACACGAAATCAGCCCCAGCATTTT. Its protein is CASSPRTRNQPQHF.

The V call is TRBV7-2, the J call TRBJ1-1; 7 bases fit TRBD1. Germline CDR1 is SGHTA and CDR2 is FQGNSA. With 0 bases clipped from V and 4 bases from J, the junction kept 8 bases outside the gene matches. The CDR3 has 16 amino acids. CDR3 in amino acids: CASSLALRGQGTEAFF. CDR3 DNA sequence: TGTGCCAGCAGCTTAGCCTTGAGGGGGCAGGGCACTGAAGCTTTCTTT.

V gene TRBV27 combines with J gene TRBJ1-3; D unresolved. Germline CDR1 and CDR2: MNHEY and SMNVEV (reference sequence). The CDR3 totals 14 residues. Trimming removed 5 bases from V and 1 base from J, with 9 bases in between. The CDR3 coding sequence is TGTGCCAGCAGTCTGGACTATTCTGGAAACACCATATATTTT. Its protein product is CASSLDYSGNTIYF.

The V gene is TRBV6-1, the J gene TRBJ2-7, with 8 positions matching TRBD1. The CDR3 extends over 13 amino acids. CDR1 is MNHNS and CDR2 is SASEGT in the germline V gene. V lost 3 bases, J lost 10 bases, and 8 bases stayed unmatched. This chain's CDR3 is CASSEMDREAQYF. The CDR3 DNA sequence: TGTGCCAGCAGTGAGATGGACAGGGAGGCCCAGTACTTC.

The V gene is TRBV27, the J gene TRBJ1-6, with D tentatively TRBD1 (5 bases). The germline gives CDR1 MNHEY, CDR2 SMNVEV (reference sequence). The CDR3 totals 13 residues. V lost 6 bases to trimming and J lost 10 bases, with 13 bases between them. The CDR3 bases are TGTGCCAGCAGCTTCCCCGGGGCGTCACCCCTCCACTTT. Residues: CASSFPGASPLHF.

As concerns this clone: Compared with germline, one end of the junction differs, possibly owing to a read error. The chain uses TRBV5-1 and TRBJ2-2; 9 nucleotides line up with TRBD1. This CDR3 comprises 15 residues. The V gene's germline CDR1 is SGHRS and CDR2 YFSETQ. Here the CDR3 DNA reads TGCGCCACCATAGGGAGACAGGGGGTTTACCGGGGAGCTGTTTTT. This codes for CATIGRQGVYRGAVF.

The rearrangement links TRBV5-1 to TRBJ1-1; 7 nucleotides agree with TRBD1. CDR3 length: 14 amino acids. Germline assignment: CDR1 SGHRS and CDR2 YFSETQ. Losses at the gene ends were 7 bases for V and 1 base for J; bases not matched to a gene: 7. The CDR3 sequence is CASASTGQNTEAFF. The CDR3 DNA sequence: TGCGCCAGCGCCTCGACAGGGCAGAACACTGAAGCTTTCTTT.

The CDR3 DNA reads as TGCGCCAGCAGCAGGACTAGCGGGGGGGCTGGATATGAGCAGTTCTTC. Amino acid sequence: CASSRTSGGAGYEQFF. The rearrangement joins TRBV5-1 to TRBJ2-1, with 15 bases aligning to TRBD2. The CDR3 spans 16 residues. Germline lookup yields CDR1 SGHRS and CDR2 YFSETQ. Trimming cost V 4 bases and J 8 bases; bases outside gene matches: 7.

The chain combines TRBV9 with TRBJ2-3; D uncertain. V lost 3 bases and J lost 1, with 6 bases in between. The CDR3 is 13 residues long. Germline CDR1 reads SGDLS; CDR2 reads YYNGEE. CDR3 residues: CASSAHGTDTQYF. The DNA for the CDR3 is TGTGCCAGCAGCGCCCACGGCACAGATACGCAGTATTTT. The full variable domain, completed using reference TRBV9 and TRBJ2-3, is DSGVTQTPKHLITATGQRVTLRCSPRSGDLSVYWYQQSLDQGLQFLIQYYNGEERAKGNILERFSAQQFPDLHSELNLSSLELGDSALYFCASSAHGTDTQYFGPGTRLTVL.

A few counts support this clone. The chain has TRBV7-9 and TRBJ2-1; D possibly corresponds to TRBD1 (6 bases). Germline CDR1 is SEHNR and CDR2 is FQNEAQ (reference sequence). V lost 5 bases, J lost 7 bases, and 12 bases lay in between. The CDR3 is 13 residues long. The CDR3 is CASSQGQWNEQFF. CDR3 DNA: TGTGCCAGCAGCCAAGGACAGTGGAATGAGCAGTTCTTC.

The chain is built from TRBV9 and TRBJ1-4, with a tentative D call TRBD1 (6 bases). Germline loops: CDR1 SGDLS, CDR2 YYNGEE. This CDR3 comprises 15 residues. V dropped 0 bases and J dropped 7 bases, with 13 bases sitting between them. The CDR3 reads CASSVAWGAGEKLFF. Here the CDR3 DNA reads TGTGCCAGCAGCGTAGCTTGGGGGGCCGGTGAAAAACTGTTTTTT.

J is TRBJ2-7 and V is TRBV6-1; 7 bases agree with TRBD2. Germline loops: CDR1 MNHNS, CDR2 SASEGT. With V trimmed by 4 bases and J by 1 base, 7 bases remained unmatched. This CDR3 spans 15 amino acids. The CDR3 nucleotides are TGTGCCAGCAGTGGACTCGCGGGGGAGTCCTACGAGCAGTACTTC. Protein: CASSGLAGESYEQYF.

V and J are TRBV27 and TRBJ2-1; D not certain. Germline CDR1 reads MNHEY; CDR2 reads SMNVEV (reference sequence). The CDR3 consists of 14 residues. The ends were cut back, 6 bases at V and 0 bases at J, with 9 bases in the middle. The CDR3 loop reads CASRRRDSYNEQFF. The CDR3 DNA reads TGTGCCAGCAGGCGAAGGGACTCCTACAATGAGCAGTTCTTC.